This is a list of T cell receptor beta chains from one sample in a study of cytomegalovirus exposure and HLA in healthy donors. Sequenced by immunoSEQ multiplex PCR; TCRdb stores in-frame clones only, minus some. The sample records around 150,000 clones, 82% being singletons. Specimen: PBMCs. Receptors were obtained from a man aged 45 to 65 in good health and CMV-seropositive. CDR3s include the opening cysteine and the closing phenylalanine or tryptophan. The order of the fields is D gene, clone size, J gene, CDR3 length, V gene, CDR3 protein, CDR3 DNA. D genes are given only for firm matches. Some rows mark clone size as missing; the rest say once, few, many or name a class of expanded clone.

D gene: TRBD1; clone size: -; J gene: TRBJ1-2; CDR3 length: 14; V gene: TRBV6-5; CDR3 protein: CASSQGQGESGYTF; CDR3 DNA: TGTGCCAGCAGTCAAGGACAGGGTGAGAGTGGCTACACCTTC
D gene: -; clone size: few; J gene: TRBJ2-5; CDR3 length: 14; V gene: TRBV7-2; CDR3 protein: CASSLADAGVAQYF; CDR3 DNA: TGTGCCAGCAGCTTAGCGGATGCCGGGGTCGCCCAGTACTTC
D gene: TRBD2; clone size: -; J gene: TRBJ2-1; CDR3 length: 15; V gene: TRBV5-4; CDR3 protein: CASSLGGTSYNEQFF; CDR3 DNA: TGTGCCAGCAGCCTGGGGGGGACTTCCTACAATGAGCAGTTCTTC
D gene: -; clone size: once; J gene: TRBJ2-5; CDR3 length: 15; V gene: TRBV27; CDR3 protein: CASSPLGRNQETQYF; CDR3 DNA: TGTGCCAGCAGCCCCCTGGGGCGTAACCAAGAGACCCAGTACTTC
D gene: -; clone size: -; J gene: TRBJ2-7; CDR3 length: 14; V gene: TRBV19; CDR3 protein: CASSFSSGSYEQYF; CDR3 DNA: TGTGCCAGTAGTTTCTCGAGCGGGTCCTACGAGCAGTACTTC
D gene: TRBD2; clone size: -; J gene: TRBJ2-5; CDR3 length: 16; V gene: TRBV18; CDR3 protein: CASKTGGANLAETQYF; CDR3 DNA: TGTGCCAGCAAAACCGGGGGGGCGAATCTTGCAGAGACCCAGTACTTC
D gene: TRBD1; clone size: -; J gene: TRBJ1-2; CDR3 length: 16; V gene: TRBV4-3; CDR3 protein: CASSRGQGGVNYGYTF; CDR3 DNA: TGCGCCAGCAGCCGCGGACAGGGGGGAGTCAACTATGGCTACACCTTC
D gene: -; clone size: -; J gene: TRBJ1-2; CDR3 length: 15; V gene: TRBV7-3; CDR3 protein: CASSLTGGSDYGYTF; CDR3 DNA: TGTGCCAGCAGCTTAACAGGGGGTTCAGACTATGGCTACACCTTC
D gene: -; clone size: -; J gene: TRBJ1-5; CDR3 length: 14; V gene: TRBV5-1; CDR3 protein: CASSLGVSNQPQHF; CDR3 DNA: TGCGCCAGCAGCTTGGGAGTTAGCAATCAGCCCCAGCATTTT
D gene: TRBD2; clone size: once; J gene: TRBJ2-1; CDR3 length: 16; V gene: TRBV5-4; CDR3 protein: CASSEPGLAGVNEQFF; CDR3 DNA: TGTGCCAGCAGCGAACCGGGACTAGCGGGAGTCAATGAGCAGTTCTTC
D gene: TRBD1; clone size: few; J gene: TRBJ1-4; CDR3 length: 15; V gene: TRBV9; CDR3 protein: CASSVEGQDLEKLFF; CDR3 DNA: TGTGCCAGCAGCGTAGAGGGACAGGACTTGGAAAAACTGTTTTTT
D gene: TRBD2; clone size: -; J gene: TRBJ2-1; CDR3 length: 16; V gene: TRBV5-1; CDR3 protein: CASSLVLAGLFDEQFF; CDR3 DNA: TGCGCCAGCAGCTTGGTTCTAGCGGGGCTTTTCGATGAGCAGTTCTTC
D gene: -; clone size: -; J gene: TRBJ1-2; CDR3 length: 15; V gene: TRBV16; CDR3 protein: CASSHLTVTNYGYTF; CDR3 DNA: TGTGCCAGCAGCCACCTGACAGTTACTAACTATGGCTACACCTTC
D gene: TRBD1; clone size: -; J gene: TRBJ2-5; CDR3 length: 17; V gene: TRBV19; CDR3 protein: CASSTNLDRTYQETQYF; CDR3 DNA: TGTGCCAGTAGTACCAACTTGGACAGGACCTACCAAGAGACCCAGTACTTC
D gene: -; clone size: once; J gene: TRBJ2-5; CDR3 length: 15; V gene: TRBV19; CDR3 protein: CASSLTGNNQETQYF; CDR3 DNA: TGTGCCAGTAGTTTGACGGGAAATAACCAAGAGACCCAGTACTTC
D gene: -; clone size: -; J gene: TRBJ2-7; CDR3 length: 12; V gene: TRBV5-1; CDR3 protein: CASSPDSYEQYF; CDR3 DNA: TGCGCCAGCAGCCCGGACAGCTACGAGCAGTACTTC
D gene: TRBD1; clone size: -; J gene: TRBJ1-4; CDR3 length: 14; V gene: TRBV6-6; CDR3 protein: CASSVDRGSEKLFF; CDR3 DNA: TGTGCCAGCAGTGTTGACAGGGGGAGTGAAAAACTGTTTTTT
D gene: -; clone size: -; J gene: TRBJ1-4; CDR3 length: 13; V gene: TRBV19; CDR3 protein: CASSSAAHEKLFF; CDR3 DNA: TGTGCCAGTAGTAGCGCAGCGCATGAAAAACTGTTTTTT
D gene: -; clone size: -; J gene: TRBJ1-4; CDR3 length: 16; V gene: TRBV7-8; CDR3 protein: CASSLGMTGGKEKLFF; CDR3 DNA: TGTGCCAGCAGCTTAGGGATGACGGGGGGCAAAGAAAAACTGTTTTTT
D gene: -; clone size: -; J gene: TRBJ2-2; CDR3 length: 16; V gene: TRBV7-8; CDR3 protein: CASSFRSGWSTGELFF; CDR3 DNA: TGTGCCAGCAGCTTCCGATCGGGTTGGAGCACCGGGGAGCTGTTTTTT
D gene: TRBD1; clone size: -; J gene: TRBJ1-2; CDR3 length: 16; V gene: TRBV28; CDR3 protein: CASSLGGQGANYGYTF; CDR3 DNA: TGTGCCAGCAGTTTAGGTGGACAGGGCGCTAACTATGGCTACACCTTC
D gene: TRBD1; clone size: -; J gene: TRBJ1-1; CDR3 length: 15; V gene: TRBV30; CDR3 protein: CAWRTGEIGHTEAFF; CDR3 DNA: TGTGCCTGGCGGACAGGGGAGATCGGACACACTGAAGCTTTCTTT
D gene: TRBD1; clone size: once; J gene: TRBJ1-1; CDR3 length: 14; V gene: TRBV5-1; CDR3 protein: CASRPPGGNTEAFF; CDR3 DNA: TGCGCCAGCAGACCTCCAGGGGGCAACACTGAAGCTTTCTTT
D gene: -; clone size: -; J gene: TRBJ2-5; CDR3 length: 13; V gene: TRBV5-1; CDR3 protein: CASSLSRGESQYF; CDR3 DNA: TGCGCCAGCAGCTTGAGCAGAGGCGAGTCCCAGTACTTC
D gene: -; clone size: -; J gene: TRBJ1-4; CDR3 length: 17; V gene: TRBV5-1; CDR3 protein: CASSLGPTGATNEKLFF; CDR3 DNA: TGCGCCAGCAGCTTGGGACCGACAGGCGCAACTAATGAAAAACTGTTTTTT
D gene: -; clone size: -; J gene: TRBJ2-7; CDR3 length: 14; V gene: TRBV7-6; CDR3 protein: CASSLGPGADEQYF; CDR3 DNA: TGTGCCAGCAGCTTAGGGCCAGGGGCGGACGAGCAGTACTTC
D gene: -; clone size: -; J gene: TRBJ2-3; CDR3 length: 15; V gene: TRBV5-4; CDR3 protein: CASSLTTGFRDTQYF; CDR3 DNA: TGTGCCAGCAGCTTGACTACGGGGTTTCGAGATACGCAGTATTTT
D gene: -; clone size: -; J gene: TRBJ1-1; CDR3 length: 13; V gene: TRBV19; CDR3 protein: CASRMGASAEAFF; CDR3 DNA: TGTGCCAGTAGGATGGGGGCCTCCGCTGAAGCTTTCTTT
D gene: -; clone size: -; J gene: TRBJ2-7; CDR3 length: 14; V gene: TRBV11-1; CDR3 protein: CASSPDRFSYEQYF; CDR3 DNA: TGTGCCAGCAGCCCTGACAGGTTCAGCTACGAGCAGTACTTC
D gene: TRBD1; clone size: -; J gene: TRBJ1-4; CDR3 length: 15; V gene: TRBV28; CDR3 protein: CASSSAWGQGEKLFF; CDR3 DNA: TGTGCCAGCAGTTCCGCCTGGGGACAGGGTGAAAAACTGTTTTTT
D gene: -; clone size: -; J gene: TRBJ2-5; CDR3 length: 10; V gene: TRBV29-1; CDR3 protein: CSVLRETQYF; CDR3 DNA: TGCAGCGTTCTCCGAGAGACCCAGTACTTC
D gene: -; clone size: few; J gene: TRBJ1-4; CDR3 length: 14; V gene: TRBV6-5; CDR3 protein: CASSRTAGDEKLFF; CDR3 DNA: TGTGCCAGCAGCCGGACGGCGGGCGATGAAAAACTGTTTTTT
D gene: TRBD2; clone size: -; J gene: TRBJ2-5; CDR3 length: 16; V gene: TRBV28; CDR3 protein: CASRGFAGEPQETQYF; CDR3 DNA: TGTGCCAGCAGGGGGTTCGCGGGGGAGCCCCAAGAGACCCAGTACTTC
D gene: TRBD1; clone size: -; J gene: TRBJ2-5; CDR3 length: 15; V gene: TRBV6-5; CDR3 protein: CASSYSTGGRETQYF; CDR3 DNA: TGTGCCAGCAGTTACTCAACAGGGGGCCGAGAGACCCAGTACTTC
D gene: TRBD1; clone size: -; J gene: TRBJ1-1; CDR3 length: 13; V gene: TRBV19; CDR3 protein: CASRDRGNTEAFF; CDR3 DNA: TGTGCCAGTAGAGACAGGGGGAACACTGAAGCTTTCTTT
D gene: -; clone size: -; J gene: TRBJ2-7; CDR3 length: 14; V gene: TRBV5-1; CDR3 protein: CASSLGRVSYEQYF; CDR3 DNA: TGCGCCAGCAGCTTGGGTCGGGTTTCCTACGAGCAGTACTTC
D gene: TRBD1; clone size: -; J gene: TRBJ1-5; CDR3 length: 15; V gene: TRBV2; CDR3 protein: CASREGTGHRQPQHF; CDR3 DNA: TGTGCCAGCAGAGAAGGGACAGGACATCGTCAGCCCCAGCATTTT
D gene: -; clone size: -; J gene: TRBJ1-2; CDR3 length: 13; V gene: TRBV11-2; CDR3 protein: CASSFGQLYGYTF; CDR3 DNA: TGTGCCAGCAGCTTCGGACAGCTTTATGGCTACACCTTC
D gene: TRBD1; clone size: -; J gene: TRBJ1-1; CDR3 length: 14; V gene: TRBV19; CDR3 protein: CASSLGTGRTEAFF; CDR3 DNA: TGTGCCAGTAGTCTCGGGACAGGGCGCACTGAAGCTTTCTTT
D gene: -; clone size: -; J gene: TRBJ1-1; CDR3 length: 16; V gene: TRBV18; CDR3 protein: CASSPRSSGFDTEAFF; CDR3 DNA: TGTGCCAGCTCACCGAGAAGTTCAGGGTTCGACACTGAAGCTTTCTTT
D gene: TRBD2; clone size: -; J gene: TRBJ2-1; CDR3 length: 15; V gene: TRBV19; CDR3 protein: CASSYRSGNYNEQFF; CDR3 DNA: TGTGCCAGTAGTTATCGCAGCGGGAATTACAATGAGCAGTTCTTC
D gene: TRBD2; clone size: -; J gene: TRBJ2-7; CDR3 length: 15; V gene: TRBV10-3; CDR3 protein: CAISGLAGNSYEQYF; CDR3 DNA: TGTGCCATCTCCGGACTAGCGGGTAACTCCTACGAGCAGTACTTC
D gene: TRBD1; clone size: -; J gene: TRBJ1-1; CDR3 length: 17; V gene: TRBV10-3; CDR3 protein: CAISESGTGGGNTEAFF; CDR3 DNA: TGTGCCATCAGTGAGTCGGGTACAGGGGGGGGGAACACTGAAGCTTTCTTT
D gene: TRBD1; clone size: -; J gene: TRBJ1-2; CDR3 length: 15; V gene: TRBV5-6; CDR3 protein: CASSAVTGGFYGYTF; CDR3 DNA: TGTGCCAGCAGCGCGGTGACAGGGGGGTTCTATGGCTACACCTTC
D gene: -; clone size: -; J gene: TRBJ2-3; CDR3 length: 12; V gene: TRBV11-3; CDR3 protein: CASSSAGDTQYF; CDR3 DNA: TGTGCCAGCAGCTCGGCGGGTGATACGCAGTATTTT
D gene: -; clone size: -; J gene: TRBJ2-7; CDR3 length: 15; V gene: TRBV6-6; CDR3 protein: CASSYPDFVSYEQYF; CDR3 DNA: TGTGCCAGCAGTTACCCAGACTTCGTCTCCTACGAGCAGTACTTC
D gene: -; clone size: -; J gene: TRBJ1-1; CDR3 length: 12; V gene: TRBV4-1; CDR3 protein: CASSQGDRKAFF; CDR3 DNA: TGCGCCAGCAGCCAAGGCGACAGGAAAGCTTTCTTT
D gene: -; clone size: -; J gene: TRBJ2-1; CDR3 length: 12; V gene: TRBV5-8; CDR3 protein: CASSFRETQQFF; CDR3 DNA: TGTGCCAGCAGCTTTCGCGAAACCCAGCAGTTCTTC
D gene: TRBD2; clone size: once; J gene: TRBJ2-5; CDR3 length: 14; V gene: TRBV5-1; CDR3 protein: CASHGLAGGETQYF; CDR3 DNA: TGCGCCAGCCACGGACTAGCGGGAGGGGAGACCCAGTACTTC
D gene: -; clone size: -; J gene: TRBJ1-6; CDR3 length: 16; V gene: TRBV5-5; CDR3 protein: CASFTGGNSYNSPLHF; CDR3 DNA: TGTGCCAGCTTCACCGGCGGGAATTCCTATAATTCACCCCTCCACTTT
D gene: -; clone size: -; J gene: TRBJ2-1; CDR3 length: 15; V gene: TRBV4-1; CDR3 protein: CASSQVLGTYNEQFF; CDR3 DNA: TGCGCCAGCAGCCAAGTTTTGGGCACCTACAATGAGCAGTTCTTC
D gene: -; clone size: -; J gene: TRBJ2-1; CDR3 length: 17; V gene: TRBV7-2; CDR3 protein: CASSLAQARGLHNEQFF; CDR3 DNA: TGTGCCAGCAGCTTAGCGCAGGCTCGCGGACTCCACAATGAGCAGTTCTTC
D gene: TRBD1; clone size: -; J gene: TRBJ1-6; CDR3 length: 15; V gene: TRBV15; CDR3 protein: CATSDRDSYNSPLHF; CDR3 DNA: TGTGCCACCAGCGACCGGGACAGTTATAATTCACCCCTCCACTTT